The 21 T cell receptor beta chains given below trace back to one sample, sequenced in a study of T cell responses to AZD1222 COVID-19 vaccine. The repertoire was sequenced with immunoSEQ multiplex PCR; TCRdb's copy has only in-frame clones and lacks some. The sample includes 75,000 to 100,000 clones, 80% to 90% of them seen just once. Sequencing was performed on peripheral blood, taken on day 0 of AZD1222 vaccination. Receptors were obtained from an adult in good health.

The rearrangement joins TRBV5-4 to TRBJ2-2; TRBD1 might be the D (7 bases). Trimming removed 7 bases from V and 5 bases from J, with 18 bases in between. Germline values: CDR1 SGHNT, CDR2 YYREEE (reference sequence). The CDR3 is made up of 15 amino acids. The CDR3 DNA sequence: TGTGCCAGCGCTACAGAGGGGGCGGGGACCGGGGAGCTGTTTTTT. It specifies CASATEGAGTGELFF.

This rearrangement joins TRBV11-3 to TRBJ1-1; TRBD1 matches 7 bases. The CDR3 covers 15 residues. The ends lost 5 bases at V and 0 bases at J; junction bases unmatched: 6. Germline V lookup: CDR1 SGHNT, CDR2 YENEEA. The CDR3 sequence: CASSQGGVLNTEAFF. CDR3 nucleotide sequence: TGTGCCAGCAGCCAAGGGGGCGTCTTGAACACTGAAGCTTTCTTT.

V and J are TRBV12-3 or TRBV12-4 and TRBJ1-2; D is unclear. Trimming pared 6 bases from V and 7 bases from J, leaving 15 bases between. CDR3 length equals 13 residues. CDR3 DNA sequence: TGTGCCAGCAGCCAGGATTTTTCCGGTGGCTACACCTTC. Residues: CASSQDFSGGYTF.

This chain connects TRBV7-2 to TRBJ2-7, with 11 bases lining up with TRBD2. J was trimmed by 5 bases and V by 1 base; bases with no gene match: 7. Germline CDR1 SGHTA, CDR2 FQGNSA. The CDR3 length is 16 residues. This CDR3 reads CASSLVASGGLHEQYF. For the CDR3, the DNA is TGTGCCAGCAGCTTAGTGGCTAGCGGGGGGCTCCACGAGCAGTACTTC.

This clone was observed a single time. V usage is TRBV6-2 or TRBV6-3 and J usage is TRBJ2-7, with 14 nucleotides matching TRBD2. Trimming removed 5 bases from V and 4 bases from J; junction bases left unmatched: 7. Germline V CDR1 and CDR2: MNHEY, SVGEGT. This CDR3 has 16 residues. CDR3 in amino acids: CASSDGTSGRGYEQYF. The DNA of the CDR3 is TGTGCCAGCAGTGATGGGACTAGCGGGAGAGGTTACGAGCAGTACTTC.

This sequence joins TRBV6-5 and TRBJ2-7; D gene unclear. V gave up 6 bases and J gave up 6 bases, with 18 bases separating them. The germline V gene encodes CDR1 MNHEY and CDR2 SVGAGI. The CDR3 is 14 amino acids. The CDR3: CASSSTAPTSEQYF. The CDR3, as DNA: TGTGCCAGCAGCTCTACAGCTCCGACGTCCGAGCAGTACTTC.

The chain couples TRBV4-1 to TRBJ2-2; possible D gene TRBD1, 5 bases. The CDR3 sequence is 18 residues long. V dropped 2 bases and J dropped 1 base, with 17 bases sitting between them. CDR1 and CDR2 from the germline V gene are MGHRA and YSYEKL. CDR3 in amino acids: CASSQRQPAGMNTGELFF. The CDR3 nucleotides read TGCGCCAGCAGCCAACGTCAACCAGCAGGGATGAACACCGGGGAGCTGTTTTTT.

This rearrangement joins TRBV5-1 to TRBJ2-1; 11 bases agree with TRBD2. The CDR3 is 16 residues long. The J segment lost 2 bases and the V segment lost 5 bases, leaving 6 bases of the junction unmatched. Germline V lookup: CDR1 SGHRS, CDR2 YFSETQ. CDR3 in amino acids: CASSQTSGSPYNEQFF. CDR3 sequence (DNA): TGCGCCAGCAGTCAAACTAGCGGGAGCCCCTACAATGAGCAGTTCTTC.

The chain carries TRBV25-1 and TRBJ2-1; 7 bases fit TRBD2. This CDR3 is 15 amino acids long. The V and J ends lost 4 bases and 5 bases, in that order; junction bases with no gene match: 8. From germline, CDR1 is MGHDK and CDR2 SYGVNS. The chain's CDR3 is CASSATSGNNNEQFF. The CDR3, as DNA: TGTGCCAGCAGTGCAACGAGCGGGAACAACAATGAGCAGTTCTTC.

This rearrangement joins TRBV6-1 to TRBJ2-2; D is perhaps TRBD1 (5 bases). Deletions cut 4 bases from V and 0 bases from J, with 15 bases between. Germline V gene sequence: CDR1 MNHNS, CDR2 SASEGT. The CDR3 contains 17 residues. The CDR3 coding sequence is TGTGCCAGCAGTGCCAAGTTGACAGTGACGAACACCGGGGAGCTGTTTTTT. As protein: CASSAKLTVTNTGELFF.

The V call is TRBV6-1, the J call TRBJ1-1; no clear D gene. V was pared by 3 bases and J by 8 bases, with 13 bases between. This CDR3 is built from 13 residues. Germline values: CDR1 MNHNS, CDR2 SASEGT. For the CDR3, the DNA is TGTGCCAGCAGTGACCCCAGTTCCTTCGAAGCTTTCTTT. It yields the protein CASSDPSSFEAFF.

The genes are TRBV11-2 and TRBJ1-3, with 8 bases aligning to TRBD1. V lost 5 bases to trimming and J lost 0 bases; unmatched junction nucleotides: 6. Germline V CDR1 and CDR2: SGHAT, FQNNGV. This CDR3 is built from 16 residues. The CDR3 region has the DNA TGTGCCAGCAGCCCCGATGGGACAGGCTCTGGAAACACCATATATTTT. Its translation is CASSPDGTGSGNTIYF. The full variable domain, rest sourced from reference TRBV11-2 and TRBJ1-3, is EAGVAQSPRYKIIEKRQSVAFWCNPISGHATLYWYQQILGQGPKLLIQFQNNGVVDDSQLPKDRFSAERLKGVDSTLKIQPAKLEDSAVYLCASSPDGTGSGNTIYFGEGSWLTVV.

The chain uses TRBV15 and TRBJ2-3; D unresolved. The germline CDR1 and CDR2 sequences are LNHNV and YYDKDF (reference sequence). There are 15 residues in the CDR3. V lost 0 bases and J lost 4, with 11 bases in between. The CDR3 bases are TGTGCCACCAGCAGAGATAGTCCGGGTCCAGATACGCAGTATTTT. Translating gives CATSRDSPGPDTQYF.

This clone has just one count. The J gene is TRBJ1-1, the V gene TRBV19; maybe TRBD1 (5 bases). Germline V lookup: CDR1 LNHDA, CDR2 SQIVND (reference sequence). V lost 1 base and J lost 5, with 14 bases in between. The CDR3 is 15 amino acids. CDR3 nucleotide sequence: TGTGCCAGTAGTATAGTTTCGGCAGGGATGACTGAAGCTTTCTTT. Translation gives CASSIVSAGMTEAFF. Together with reference TRBV19 and TRBJ1-1, the CDR3 gives the full variable domain: DGGITQSPKYLFRKEGQNVTLSCEQNLNHDAMYWYRQDPGQGLRLIYYSQIVNDFQKGDIAEGYSVSREKKESFPLTVTSAQKNPTAFYLCASSIVSAGMTEAFFGQGTRLTVV.

This clone was detected only a few times. The V gene is TRBV14, the J gene TRBJ1-4; 8 bases align to TRBD1. With V trimmed by 4 bases and J by 4 bases, 5 bases remained unmatched. The germline V gene encodes CDR1 SGHDN and CDR2 FVKESK. The CDR3 has 15 amino acids. The CDR3, as DNA: TGTGCCAGCAGCCGACAGGGGACTCATAATGAAAAACTGTTTTTT. It translates to CASSRQGTHNEKLFF.

This clone turned up a few times. One junction end does not reproduce the germline sequence, and a read error may be involved. The CDR3, as DNA: TGTGCCAGCAGTGAATTGGGCAGGGGGAACGCTGAAGCTTTCTTT. Encoded protein: CASSELGRGNAEAFF. The chain uses TRBV2 and TRBJ1-1; TRBD1 aligns across 7 bases. Germline V gives CDR1 SNHLY, CDR2 FYNNEI. This CDR3 is 15 amino acids long. The whole variable domain, filled in from reference TRBV2 and TRBJ1-1, reads EPEVTQTPSHQVTQMGQEVILRCVPISNHLYFYWYRQILGQKVEFLVSFYNNEISEKSEIFDDQFSVERPDGSNFTLKIRSTKLEDSAMYFCASSELGRGNAEAFFGQGTRLTVV.

The sample holds many counts of this clone. Other nucleotide sequences in the sample specify the same CDR3. The chain combines TRBV5-4 with TRBJ2-1, with D perhaps TRBD2 (6 bases). Germline CDR1 is SGHNT and CDR2 is YYREEE (reference sequence). This CDR3 has 13 amino acids. The V and J ends lost 5 bases and 0 bases respectively, with 6 bases between them. The CDR3 nucleotides read TGTGCCAGCAGGCGGGACTCCTACAATGAGCAGTTCTTC. This translates into CASRRDSYNEQFF.

The rearrangement uses TRBV11-3 and TRBJ2-7; D possibly corresponds to TRBD1 (6 bases). This CDR3 region has 13 residues. Trimming stripped 10 bases from V and 7 bases from J, with 20 bases between. The germline CDR1 and CDR2 sequences are SGHNT and YENEEA. In DNA, the CDR3 is TGTGCCACCTCTCTAGGGACATCGGGGGAGCAGTACTTC. It specifies CATSLGTSGEQYF.

The sample holds one count of this clone. The CDR3 loop reads CASSPDGLGAYEQYF. CDR3 coding DNA: TGCGCCAGCAGTCCGGACGGACTTGGGGCCTACGAGCAGTACTTC. The rearrangement links TRBV5-1 to TRBJ2-7, with D tentatively TRBD2 (5 bases). The V gene lost 5 bases and the J gene lost 2 bases, with 17 bases spanning the gap. Per the germline V gene, CDR1 is SGHRS and CDR2 is YFSETQ. The CDR3 extends over 15 amino acids. Looking up the rest from reference TRBV5-1 and TRBJ2-7 gives the full variable domain: KAGVTQTPRYLIKTRGQQVTLSCSPISGHRSVSWYQQTPGQGLQFLFEYFSETQRNKGNFPGRFSGRQFSNSRSEMNVSTLELGDSALYLCASSPDGLGAYEQYFGPGTRLTVT.

This clone was seen once. The rearrangement uses TRBV5-1 and TRBJ1-1, with D perhaps TRBD1 (5 bases). This CDR3 has 16 residues. Germline CDR1 reads SGHRS; CDR2 reads YFSETQ. Trimming removed 0 bases from V and 4 bases from J, with 16 bases in between. CDR3 DNA: TGCGCCAGCAGCTTGGTCTCTGGGACTCTCGCCACTGAAGCTTTCTTT. Translation gives CASSLVSGTLATEAFF.

CDR3: CSASSGQGNYGYTF. The CDR3 DNA reads TGCAGTGCTAGTTCGGGACAGGGGAACTATGGCTACACCTTC. This sequence joins TRBV20-1 and TRBJ1-2; 10 bases are shared with TRBD1. There are 14 residues in the CDR3. Losses at the gene ends were 3 bases for V and 2 bases for J; bases not matched to a gene: 3. Germline V CDR1 and CDR2: DFQATT, SNEGSKA (reference sequence).